Presented here are 8 T cell receptor beta chains from one specimen sequenced in a study of CD8 T cells in ankylosing spondylitis. Each CDR3 protein gets one entry after TCRdb re-called the 5' RACE reads with MiXCR. The sample holds 200,000 or so distinct CDR3 sequences, over 10% seen once. Input material: blood, either unsorted or a sorted T cell fraction (not recorded which). Receptors originate from a female donor with ankylosing spondylitis or in good health (not recorded which).

The chain couples TRBV15 to TRBJ2-7; no clear D. CDR3 length: 16 amino acids. Germline loops: CDR1 LNHNV, CDR2 YYDKDF (reference sequence). V shed 0 bases and J shed 5 bases, with 17 bases lying between them. The CDR3 DNA follows: TGTGCCACCAGCAGAGATAAGTTAGGCGGACGGCACGAGCAGTACTTC. The encoded protein is CATSRDKLGGRHEQYF.

This clonotype was counted ten times or more. The chain recombines TRBV4-2 with TRBJ1-4; D unresolved. The length of the CDR3 is 15 residues. V was shortened by 4 bases and J by 3 bases, with 12 bases between the two germline ends. Germline V gene sequence: CDR1 LGHNA, CDR2 YNFKEQ. The CDR3 coding sequence is TGTGCCAGCAGCCTCAAGGCAGACGCTAATGAAAAACTGTTTTTT. Protein: CASSLKADANEKLFF.

Concerning this clonotype itself: Just one base apart from a much larger clone, this may be a read error. The chain employs TRBV14 and TRBJ2-2, with TRBD2 matching over 11 bases. The CDR3 totals 15 residues. In germline, CDR1 is SGHDN, CDR2 FVKESK. The CDR3 here is CASSILAGAVGEPFF. The CDR3 bases are TGTGCCAGCAGCATACTAGCGGGAGCGGTCGGGGAGCCGTTTTTT.

At least ten counts were recorded for this clonotype. The rearrangement joins TRBV5-1 to TRBJ2-5; unclear D gene. The CDR3 is 13 amino acids. The ends were cut back, 1 base at V and 2 bases at J, with 6 bases in the middle. Germline values: CDR1 SGHRS, CDR2 YFSETQ. The DNA of the CDR3 is TGCGCCAGCAGCTTGACTCCTCAAGAGACCCAGTACTTC. This encodes CASSLTPQETQYF.

Many counts were recorded for this clonotype. The CDR3 sequence: CASSYSRDRGRNEQFF. In DNA, the CDR3 is TGTGCCAGCAGTTACTCGAGGGACAGGGGGCGCAATGAGCAGTTCTTC. The rearrangement uses TRBV6-2 or TRBV6-3 and TRBJ2-1; TRBD1 agrees at 12 bases. V lost 0 bases, J lost 6 bases, and 3 bases stayed unmatched. The CDR3 totals 16 residues. Germline CDR1 and CDR2: MNHEY and SVGEGT.

The V call is TRBV3-1, the J call TRBJ2-7, with TRBD2 matching 10 bases. V dropped 6 bases and J dropped 0; count of bases not matched to a gene: 2. Germline assignment: CDR1 LGHDT and CDR2 YNNKEL (reference sequence). This CDR3 has 14 amino acids. DNA of the CDR3: TGTGCCAGCAGACCTAGCGGGGGCTCCTACGAGCAGTACTTC. Translated: CASRPSGGSYEQYF.

V gene TRBV18 combines with J gene TRBJ1-1, with D possibly TRBD1 on 5 matching bases. Germline assignment: CDR1 KGHSH and CDR2 LQKENI. V lost 6 bases and J 0 bases, leaving 8 bases between the germline ends. There are 13 residues in the CDR3. The DNA for the CDR3 is TGTGCCAGCTCTCAACAGGTGAACACTGAAGCTTTCTTT. It translates to CASSQQVNTEAFF.

This clonotype was picked up one time. The chain combines TRBV28 with TRBJ1-3, with D maybe TRBD1 (5 bases). This CDR3 comprises 15 residues. In germline, CDR1 is MDHEN, CDR2 SYDVKM. The V end was cut by 7 bases, the J end by 4 bases, with 17 bases between. The CDR3 loop reads CASTKGRAYGNTIYF. CDR3 nucleotide sequence: TGTGCCAGCACTAAGGGGAGGGCATACGGAAACACCATATATTTT.